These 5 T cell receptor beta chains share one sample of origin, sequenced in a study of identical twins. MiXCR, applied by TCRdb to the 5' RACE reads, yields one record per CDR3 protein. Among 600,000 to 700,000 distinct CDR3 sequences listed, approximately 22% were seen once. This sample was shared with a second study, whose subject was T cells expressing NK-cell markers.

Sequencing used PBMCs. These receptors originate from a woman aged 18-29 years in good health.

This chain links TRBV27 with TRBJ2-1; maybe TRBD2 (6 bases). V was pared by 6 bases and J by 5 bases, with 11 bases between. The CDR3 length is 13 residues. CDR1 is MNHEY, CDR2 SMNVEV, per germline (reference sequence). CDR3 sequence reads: CASRGLGHNEQFF. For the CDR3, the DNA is TGTGCCAGCAGGGGACTCGGCCACAATGAGCAGTTCTTC.

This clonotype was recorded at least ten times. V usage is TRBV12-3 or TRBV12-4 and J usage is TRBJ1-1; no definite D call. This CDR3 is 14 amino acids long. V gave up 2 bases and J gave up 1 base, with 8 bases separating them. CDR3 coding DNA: TGTGCCAGCAGTTTATGGTCCCAGAACACTGAAGCTTTCTTT. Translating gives CASSLWSQNTEAFF.

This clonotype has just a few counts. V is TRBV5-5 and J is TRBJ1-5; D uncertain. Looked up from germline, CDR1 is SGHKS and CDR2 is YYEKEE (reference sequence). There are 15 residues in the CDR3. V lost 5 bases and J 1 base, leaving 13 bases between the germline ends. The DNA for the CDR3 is TGTGCCAGCAGTAAGGCGGGGATAAGCAATCAGCCCCAGCATTTT. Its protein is CASSKAGISNQPQHF.

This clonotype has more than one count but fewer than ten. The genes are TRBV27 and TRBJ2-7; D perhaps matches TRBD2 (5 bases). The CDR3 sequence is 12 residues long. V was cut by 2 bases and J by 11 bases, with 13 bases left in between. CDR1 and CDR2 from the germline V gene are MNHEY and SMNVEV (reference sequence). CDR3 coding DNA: TGTGCCAGCAGTTTAGGAGGCCGGGAAAAGTACTTC. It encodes CASSLGGREKYF.

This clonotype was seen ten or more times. CDR3 in amino acids: CSARDTGQETQYF. CDR3 coding DNA: TGCAGTGCTAGAGATACGGGGCAAGAGACCCAGTACTTC. The chain carries TRBV20-1 and TRBJ2-5; D is perhaps TRBD2 (5 bases). The CDR3 runs 13 residues. V lost 0 bases and J 2 bases, leaving 7 bases between the germline ends. The germline gives CDR1 DFQATT, CDR2 SNEGSKA (reference sequence).